The 23 T cell receptor beta chains given below trace back to one sample, sequenced in a study of blood T cell repertoires in COVID-19. Only in-frame clones appear in the TCRdb table, and some are missing; sequencing was by immunoSEQ multiplex PCR. The data hold 150,000 or so clones, with approximately 82% observed a single time. The sequencing input was PBMCs or T cells enriched from blood (not recorded which). The receptors come from a man aged 50 to 59 who had recovered from COVID-19.

This clone was recorded only once. This chain connects TRBV6-5 to TRBJ1-4; D may be TRBD1 (6 bases). Germline loops: CDR1 MNHEY, CDR2 SVGAGI. V was clipped by 11 bases and J by 4 bases, with 20 bases between them. The CDR3 is made up of 15 amino acids. Here the CDR3 DNA reads TGTGCCGGCGCGGTTTCCGGGACACATAATGAAAAACTGTTTTTT. Encoded protein: CAGAVSGTHNEKLFF.

The chain carries TRBV19 and TRBJ2-7, with 8 bases that match TRBD2. The length of the CDR3 is 15 residues. Unmatched junction bases numbered 7, after V lost 3 bases and J lost 3 bases. Germline loops: CDR1 LNHDA, CDR2 SQIVND (reference sequence). The DNA of the CDR3 is TGTGCCAGTAGTATTGACGGGGGGGCTGACTACGAGCAGTACTTC. Encoded protein: CASSIDGGADYEQYF.

Only a few counts were recorded for this clone. The CDR3 DNA reads TGTGCCAGCGCGGTCGAGGCAGGGGCCTACGAGCAGTACTTC. It yields the protein CASAVEAGAYEQYF. The V gene is TRBV25-1, the J gene TRBJ2-7; D may be TRBD1 (6 bases). Germline CDR1 and CDR2: MGHDK and SYGVNS. The V end was cut by 8 bases, the J end by 2 bases, with 16 bases between. This CDR3 has 14 residues.

The chain joins TRBV2 to TRBJ1-5, with 7 positions matching TRBD1. This CDR3 has 13 amino acids. Germline V gene sequence: CDR1 SNHLY, CDR2 FYNNEI. J gave up 4 bases and V 8 bases, and 5 bases lay outside the gene matches. DNA for the CDR3: TGTGCCAGCGAATGGGACAGTAATCAGCCCCAGCATTTT. Translating it yields CASEWDSNQPQHF.

The chain couples TRBV19 to TRBJ1-5; D is possibly TRBD1 (6 bases). The CDR3 length is 14 residues. From germline, CDR1 is LNHDA and CDR2 SQIVND (reference sequence). V lost 5 bases and J lost 1, with 9 bases in between. CDR3 DNA sequence: TGTGCCAGTAGTCAGGGGAACAGCAATCAGCCCCAGCATTTT. It is translated as CASSQGNSNQPQHF.

The rearrangement uses TRBV5-1 and TRBJ2-1, with 10 bases lining up with TRBD2. CDR1 is SGHRS and CDR2 is YFSETQ in the germline V gene. This CDR3 comprises 15 residues. Trimming cost V 4 bases and J 6 bases; bases outside gene matches: 7. CDR3 residues: CASSPPGLATNEQFF. CDR3 nucleotide sequence: TGCGCCAGCAGCCCGCCGGGACTAGCGACCAATGAGCAGTTCTTC.

The chain links TRBV18 to TRBJ2-7; D unresolved. The V and J ends lost 0 bases and 0 bases respectively, with 15 bases between them. CDR1 is KGHSH and CDR2 is LQKENI in the germline V gene. This CDR3 contains 17 residues. The CDR3 loop reads CASSPPRQARSSYEQYF. In DNA, the CDR3 is TGTGCCAGCTCACCACCTAGGCAGGCAAGAAGCTCCTACGAGCAGTACTTC.

The chain uses TRBV11-2 and TRBJ2-2, with 8 bases fitting TRBD2. Germline lookup yields CDR1 SGHAT and CDR2 FQNNGV. V was clipped by 5 bases and J by 8 bases; unmatched bases: 10. The CDR3 runs to 15 residues. CDR3 nucleotide sequence: TGTGCCAGCAGCACATTCGAGCGGGGGCGAGGGGAGCTGTTTTTT. This codes for CASSTFERGRGELFF.

V usage is TRBV18 and J usage is TRBJ1-2; tentative D call: TRBD1 (5 bases). Germline-derived CDR1 and CDR2 are KGHSH and LQKENI. Trimming pared 0 bases from V and 4 bases from J, leaving 9 bases between. There are 14 residues in the CDR3. CDR3 coding DNA: TGTGCCAGCTCACCACCGCAGGGCCCCTATGGCTACACCTTC. This translates into CASSPPQGPYGYTF.

The rearrangement uses TRBV9 and TRBJ2-3, with D tentatively TRBD1 (6 bases). The V end lost 2 bases, the J end lost 4 bases, and 17 bases lay between the germline ends. CDR3 size: 16 residues. Germline V lookup: CDR1 SGDLS, CDR2 YYNGEE. DNA for the CDR3: TGTGCCAGCAGCGTCCTCACAGGGTTTTCGGCAGATACGCAGTATTTT. This gives the protein CASSVLTGFSADTQYF.

The V and J genes are TRBV5-4 and TRBJ2-5; 11 bases are a match to TRBD1. Germline loops: CDR1 SGHNT, CDR2 YYREEE (reference sequence). CDR3 length equals 15 residues. After removal of 5 bases from V and 5 bases from J, the junction contained 8 bases not matched to a gene. CDR3 loop: CASSRTGGPMETQYF. Here the CDR3 DNA reads TGTGCCAGCAGTCGGACAGGGGGCCCAATGGAGACCCAGTACTTC.

This chain connects TRBV5-1 to TRBJ2-3; the match to TRBD2 covers 16 bases. Germline V gene lookup returns CDR1 SGHRS and CDR2 YFSETQ. Germline trimming cut 2 bases from V and 0 bases from J; bases unmatched to any gene: 3. The CDR3 loop spans 18 amino acids. CDR3 sequence reads: CASSLPGLAGGSTDTQYF. The CDR3, as DNA: TGCGCCAGCAGCTTACCGGGACTAGCGGGGGGGAGCACAGATACGCAGTATTTT. Based on the CDR3 plus reference TRBV5-1 and TRBJ2-3, the full variable domain is KAGVTQTPRYLIKTRGQQVTLSCSPISGHRSVSWYQQTPGQGLQFLFEYFSETQRNKGNFPGRFSGRQFSNSRSEMNVSTLELGDSALYLCASSLPGLAGGSTDTQYFGPGTRLTVL.

This chain links TRBV11-3 with TRBJ2-3; 7 positions agree with TRBD2. From germline, CDR1 is SGHNT and CDR2 YENEEA. The CDR3 spans 15 residues. V shed 0 bases, J shed 3 bases, and the junction held 3 bases outside the gene matches. The CDR3 coding sequence is TGTGCCAGCAGCTTAGATGGGGGGGGAACAGATACGCAGTATTTT. This translates into CASSLDGGGTDTQYF.

This clone was seen more than once but under ten times. The CDR3 bases are TGTGCCAGCAGCCCCCGTCAACAGTCCTATGGCTACACCTTC. Residues: CASSPRQQSYGYTF. This chain joins TRBV7-8 and TRBJ1-2; no clear D gene. This CDR3 contains 14 residues. CDR1 SGHVS and CDR2 FQNEAQ come from the germline V gene. V lost 5 bases, J lost 4 bases, and 14 bases lay in between.

The gene calls are TRBV4-1 and TRBJ2-2; 8 positions match TRBD2. The V gene's germline CDR1 is MGHRA and CDR2 YSYEKL. The CDR3 spans 16 residues. The J segment lost 4 bases and the V segment lost 4 bases, leaving 8 bases of the junction unmatched. The chain's CDR3 is CASSPHPSGSTGELFF. The CDR3 DNA follows: TGCGCCAGCAGCCCCCATCCTAGCGGGTCCACCGGGGAGCTGTTTTTT.

V and J are TRBV30 and TRBJ1-1; D perhaps matches TRBD1 (5 bases). V lost 3 bases, J lost 1 base, and 12 bases lay in between. CDR1 and CDR2 (germline): GTSNPN, SVGIG (reference sequence). The CDR3 runs 14 residues. The CDR3 DNA follows: TGTGCCTGGAGGCAGGGTTTGGGGAACACTGAAGCTTTCTTT. Its translation: CAWRQGLGNTEAFF.

J is TRBJ1-1 and V is TRBV19; no firm D call. V lost 6 bases and J lost 4, with 15 bases in between. Germline loops: CDR1 LNHDA, CDR2 SQIVND (reference sequence). This CDR3 spans 14 amino acids. CDR3 protein: CASRIGVGVTEAFF. CDR3 in DNA: TGTGCCAGTAGAATTGGGGTCGGGGTCACTGAAGCTTTCTTT.

The J gene is TRBJ1-6, the V gene TRBV5-1; TRBD1 matches 7 bases. With V trimmed by 4 bases and J by 5 bases, 9 bases remained unmatched. This CDR3 has 16 amino acids. Germline loops: CDR1 SGHRS, CDR2 YFSETQ. In DNA form, the CDR3 reads TGCGCCAGCAGCCTGACCCGACAGGGCGATAATTCACCCCTCCACTTT. Its translation is CASSLTRQGDNSPLHF.

The chain has TRBV2 and TRBJ2-5; 10 bases map to TRBD2. Germline CDR1 is SNHLY and CDR2 is FYNNEI. The CDR3 contains 17 residues. V shed 0 bases, J shed 2 bases, and the junction held 6 bases outside the gene matches. CDR3 residues: CASSEALSGGEQETQYF. The DNA for the CDR3 is TGTGCCAGCAGTGAAGCGCTAAGCGGGGGGGAACAAGAGACCCAGTACTTC.

The chain recombines TRBV4-1 with TRBJ1-5; D ambiguous. This CDR3 region has 13 residues. CDR1 MGHRA and CDR2 YSYEKL come from the germline V gene. The ends were cut back, 0 bases at V and 6 bases at J, with 6 bases in the middle. The CDR3 DNA follows: TGCGCCAGCAGCCAAGAGAGGGCTCAGCCCCAGCATTTT. Translating gives CASSQERAQPQHF.

The rearrangement joins TRBV5-1 to TRBJ1-5, with D possibly TRBD1 on 5 matching bases. The CDR3 runs 17 residues. Germline CDR1 SGHRS, CDR2 YFSETQ. The ends were cut back, 4 bases at V and 0 bases at J, with 17 bases in the middle. The CDR3 nucleotides are TGCGCCAGCAGCCCGGCCCTGGGGCCTTATAGCAATCAGCCCCAGCATTTT. The encoded protein is CASSPALGPYSNQPQHF.

The chain joins TRBV6-1 to TRBJ1-2; D is unresolved. The CDR3 consists of 14 residues. CDR1 MNHNS and CDR2 SASEGT come from the germline V gene. V shed 3 bases and J shed 4 bases, with 12 bases lying between them. CDR3 DNA sequence: TGTGCCAGCAGTGAGGTCGGGTTTTTCTATGGCTACACCTTC. This sequence encodes CASSEVGFFYGYTF.

This chain joins TRBV6-5 and TRBJ1-5; no reliable D call. The germline V gene has CDR1 MNHEY and CDR2 SVGAGI. The CDR3 is 16 residues long. Trimming stripped 4 bases from V and 1 base from J, with 14 bases between. CDR3 loop: CASSFSGPWSNQPQHF. In DNA form, the CDR3 reads TGTGCCAGCAGTTTTTCAGGCCCCTGGAGCAATCAGCCCCAGCATTTT.